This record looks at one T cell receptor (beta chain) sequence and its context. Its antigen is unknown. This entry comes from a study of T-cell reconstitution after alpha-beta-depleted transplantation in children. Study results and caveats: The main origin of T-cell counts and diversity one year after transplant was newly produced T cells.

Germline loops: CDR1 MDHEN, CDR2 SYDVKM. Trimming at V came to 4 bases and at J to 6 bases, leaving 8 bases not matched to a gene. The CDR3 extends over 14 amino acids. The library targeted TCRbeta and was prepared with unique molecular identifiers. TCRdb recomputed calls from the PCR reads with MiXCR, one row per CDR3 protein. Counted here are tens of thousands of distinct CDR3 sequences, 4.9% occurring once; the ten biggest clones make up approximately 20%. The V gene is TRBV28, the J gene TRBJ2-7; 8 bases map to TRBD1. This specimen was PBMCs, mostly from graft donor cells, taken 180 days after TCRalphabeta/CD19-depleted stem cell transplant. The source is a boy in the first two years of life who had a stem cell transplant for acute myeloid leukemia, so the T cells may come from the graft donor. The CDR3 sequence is CASSSTGDVVEQYV. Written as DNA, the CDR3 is TGTGCCAGCAGTTCGACAGGGGACGTTGTCGAGCAGTACGTC.